These 4 T cell receptor beta chains share one sample of origin, sequenced in a study of beta chain features in type 1 diabetes (dated by TCRdb to 2016 to 2019). Library construction relied on the immunoSEQ multiplex PCR assay. The entire amount of isolated RNA was reverse transcribed using the High Capacity cDNA Reverse Transcription Kit, so the sequenced TCRB transcripts were expressed ones. TCRdb mirrors the immuneACCESS table, restricted to in-frame sequences. Some clones are absent from its copies; in checked studies, under half trace to an unresolved V gene, and the reason for the others is unknown. Across this sample there are roughly 250,000 clones, with about 71% seen only once. Of the sample, 0.053% falls within the top ten clones. The specimen sequenced was naive CD4+ T cells from blood. This specimen's cell subset or site label, per the study, means: true naive CD4+ T cells. These receptors were taken from a man aged 25 to 40 in good health.

This chain links TRBV7-9 with TRBJ1-6; 8 positions agree with TRBD1. The trim removed 5 bases at V and 9 bases at J, leaving 9 bases unmatched. This CDR3 region has 15 residues. Germline V lookup: CDR1 SEHNR, CDR2 FQNEAQ (reference sequence). This chain's CDR3 is CASSDTGQGISPLHF. CDR3 bases: TGTGCCAGCAGCGATACCGGACAGGGAATTTCACCCCTCCACTTT.

J is TRBJ1-2 and V is TRBV30; D is undetermined. In germline, CDR1 is GTSNPN, CDR2 SVGIG (reference sequence). The ends were cut back, 1 base at V and 0 bases at J, with 6 bases in the middle. This CDR3 has 13 amino acids. CDR3 in amino acids: CAWSDQANYGYTF. CDR3 DNA: TGTGCCTGGAGTGACCAAGCTAACTATGGCTACACCTTC.

V and J are TRBV30 and TRBJ2-1; either TRBD1 or TRBD2 may fit D (5 bases each). Germline lookup yields CDR1 GTSNPN and CDR2 SVGIG (reference sequence). The CDR3 spans 15 residues. V lost 5 bases and J lost 5, with 19 bases in between. CDR3: CAWYRPLGDHNEQFF. CDR3 bases: TGTGCCTGGTATCGACCCTTGGGGGATCACAATGAGCAGTTCTTC.

J is TRBJ2-5 and V is TRBV6-5, with 9 bases identical to TRBD1. The CDR3 extends over 13 amino acids. CDR1 MNHEY and CDR2 SVGAGI come from the germline V gene. The ends lost 6 bases at V and 8 bases at J; junction bases unmatched: 7. DNA for the CDR3: TGTGCCAGCAGGTCCCGGGACAGGGTAACCCAGTACTTC. It specifies CASRSRDRVTQYF.